This record covers a single T cell receptor beta chain. As yet, its antigen is unknown. The sample comes from a study of cytomegalovirus exposure and HLA in healthy donors. The wider study: Sequencing of some 190 million T cells in an earlier analysis found under 120 million unique TCR beta sequences.

Study conclusions and caveats: Donors belonging to an Asian-associated ancestry cluster reportedly showed fewer N-insertions in productive TCRs than the roughly 670-donor mean, according to what a later analysis found. Some TCR beta chains (roughly 150 of them) were listed as cytomegalovirus-associated.

Researchers ran the PCR with 60 Vbeta and 13 Jbeta primers. Assay: immunoSEQ multiplex PCR; the TCRdb copy retains only in-frame clones and omits some. Of about 150,000 clones in the sample, 85% were seen once. This TCR came from a woman under 30 in good health and CMV-seronegative. The sample was PBMCs.

The CDR3 loop reads CASSKDSIYEQYF. The CDR3 coding sequence is TGTGCCAGCAGCAAGGACTCTATCTACGAGCAGTACTTC. The chain uses TRBV5-6 and TRBJ2-7; possibly TRBD2 for D (5 bases). Germline-derived CDR1 and CDR2 are SGHDT and YYEEEE. Trimming took 4 bases from V and 3 from J, leaving 11 bases between them. The CDR3 has 13 residues.